The present entry profiles one T cell receptor (beta chain) with its context. The antigen remains unidentified. This record comes from a study of T cell responses to AZD1222 COVID-19 vaccine. TCRdb keeps only in-frame clones here, not all; method: immunoSEQ multiplex PCR. The data contain some 140,000 clones, 93% of them seen just once; the ten biggest clones take up 5% to 7%. The study, taken as a whole, reports: Spike-wide vaccine-associated CD4 TCRs dominated at 160-218 and 743-854.

Sequencing used peripheral blood, obtained on day 0 of AZD1222 vaccination. The sequence came from an adult in good health.

The CDR3 protein is CASSLWTAHSTDTQYF. The CDR3 region has the DNA TGCGCCAGCAGCCTATGGACAGCGCATAGCACAGATACGCAGTATTTT. The V and J genes are TRBV5-1 and TRBJ2-3; possibly TRBD1 for D (6 bases). Germline CDR1 SGHRS, CDR2 YFSETQ. This CDR3 is built from 16 residues. V lost 4 bases, J lost 0 bases, and 15 bases lay in between.